The 2 T cell receptor beta chains given below trace back to one sample, sequenced in a study of blood T cell repertoires in COVID-19. The protocol was immunoSEQ multiplex PCR, while the TCRdb copy is restricted to in-frame clones and leaves out a portion. The table includes fewer than 450,000 clones, more than 75% detected once. Sequenced sample: PBMCs or T cells enriched from blood (not recorded which). The receptors shown here come from a woman aged 25 to 45 who had recovered from COVID-19.

The chain has TRBV4-3 and TRBJ1-1; perhaps TRBD1 as D (5 bases). Germline loops: CDR1 LGHNA, CDR2 YSLEER. CDR3 length: 15 residues. V lost 0 bases and J lost 5, with 13 bases in between. CDR3 bases: TGCGCCAGCAGCCAAGAACCCTATGGGGGGACTGAAGCTTTCTTT. Amino acids: CASSQEPYGGTEAFF.

The chain has TRBV6-2 or TRBV6-3 and TRBJ2-2; 12 bases match TRBD2. The germline CDR1 and CDR2 sequences are MNHEY and SVGEGT. J was trimmed by 1 base and V by 5 bases; bases with no gene match: 8. There are 18 residues in the CDR3. Here the CDR3 reads CASSGGLAGIRNTGELFF. In nucleotides, the CDR3 is TGTGCCAGCAGTGGCGGACTAGCGGGGATTCGGAACACCGGGGAGCTGTTTTTT.